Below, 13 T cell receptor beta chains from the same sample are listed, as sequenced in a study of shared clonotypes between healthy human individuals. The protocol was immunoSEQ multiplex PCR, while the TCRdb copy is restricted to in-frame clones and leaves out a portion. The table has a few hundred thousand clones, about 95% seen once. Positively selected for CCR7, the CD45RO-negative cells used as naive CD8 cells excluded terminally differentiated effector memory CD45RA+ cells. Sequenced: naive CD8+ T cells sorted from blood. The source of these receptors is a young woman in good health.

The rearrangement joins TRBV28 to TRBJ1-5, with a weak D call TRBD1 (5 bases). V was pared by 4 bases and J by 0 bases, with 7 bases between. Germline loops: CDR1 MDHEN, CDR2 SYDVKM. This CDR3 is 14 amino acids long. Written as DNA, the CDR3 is TGTGCCAGCAGTTGGGACGCTAGCAATCAGCCCCAGCATTTT. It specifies CASSWDASNQPQHF.

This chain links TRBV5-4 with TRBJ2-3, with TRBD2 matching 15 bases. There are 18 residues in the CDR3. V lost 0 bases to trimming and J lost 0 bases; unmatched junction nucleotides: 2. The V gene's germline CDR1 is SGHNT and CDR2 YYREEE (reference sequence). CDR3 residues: CASSLGGLAGGSTDTQYF. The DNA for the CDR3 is TGTGCCAGCAGCTTGGGGGGACTAGCGGGAGGTAGCACAGATACGCAGTATTTT.

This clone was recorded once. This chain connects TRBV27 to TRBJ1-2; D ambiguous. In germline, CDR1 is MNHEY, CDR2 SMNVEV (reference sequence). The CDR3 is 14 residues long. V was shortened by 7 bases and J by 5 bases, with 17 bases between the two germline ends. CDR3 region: CASTKLPGLYGYTF. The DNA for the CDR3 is TGTGCCAGCACTAAACTCCCGGGTCTATATGGCTACACCTTC.

This chain's CDR3 is CASSLALGGSSYTGELFF. The CDR3 DNA reads as TGTGCCAGCAGCTTAGCTCTGGGCGGGAGTTCCTACACCGGGGAGCTGTTTTTT. The V call is TRBV7-6, the J call TRBJ2-2; 7 bases fit TRBD2. Trimming at V came to 0 bases and at J to 3 bases, leaving 10 bases not matched to a gene. CDR1 is SGHVS and CDR2 is FNYEAQ in the germline V gene. The CDR3 runs 18 residues.

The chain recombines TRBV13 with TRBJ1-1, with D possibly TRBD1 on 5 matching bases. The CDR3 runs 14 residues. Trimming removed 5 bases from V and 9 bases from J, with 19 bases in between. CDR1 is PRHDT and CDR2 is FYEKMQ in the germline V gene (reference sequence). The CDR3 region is CASSPRAGRAQAFF. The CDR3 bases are TGTGCCAGCAGCCCACGGGCGGGGCGGGCACAAGCTTTCTTT.

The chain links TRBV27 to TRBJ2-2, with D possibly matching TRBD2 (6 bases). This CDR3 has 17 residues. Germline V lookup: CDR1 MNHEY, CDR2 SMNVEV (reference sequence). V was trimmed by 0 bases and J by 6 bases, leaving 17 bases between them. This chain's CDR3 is CASSLSRPGVYAGELFF. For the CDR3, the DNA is TGTGCCAGCAGTTTATCCCGCCCGGGGGTGTACGCCGGGGAGCTGTTTTTT.

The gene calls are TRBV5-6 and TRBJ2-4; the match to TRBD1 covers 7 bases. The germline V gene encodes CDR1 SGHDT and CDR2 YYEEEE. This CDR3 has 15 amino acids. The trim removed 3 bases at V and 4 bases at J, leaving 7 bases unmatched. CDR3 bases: TGTGCCAGCAGCTCCGGACAGGAACTGAAAAACATTCAGTACTTC. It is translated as CASSSGQELKNIQYF. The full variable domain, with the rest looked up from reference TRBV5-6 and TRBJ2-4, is DAGVTQSPTHLIKTRGQQVTLRCSPKSGHDTVSWYQQALGQGPQFIFQYYEEEERQRGNFPDRFSGHQFPNYSSELNVNALLLGDSALYLCASSSGQELKNIQYFGAGTRLSVL.

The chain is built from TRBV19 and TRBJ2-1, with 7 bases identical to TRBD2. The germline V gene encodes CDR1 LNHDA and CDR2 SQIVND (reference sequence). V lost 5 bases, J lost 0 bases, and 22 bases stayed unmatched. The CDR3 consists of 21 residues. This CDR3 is CASSPGGYTTSEHNSYNEQFF. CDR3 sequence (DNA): TGTGCCAGTAGTCCCGGGGGGTACACTACTAGCGAACATAACTCCTACAATGAGCAGTTCTTC.

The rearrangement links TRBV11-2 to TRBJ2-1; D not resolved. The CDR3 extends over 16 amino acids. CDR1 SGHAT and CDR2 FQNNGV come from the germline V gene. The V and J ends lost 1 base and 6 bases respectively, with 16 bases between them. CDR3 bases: TGTGCCAGCAGCTTAGCCCCTTGGGGTAAAGGCAATGAGCAGTTCTTC. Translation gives CASSLAPWGKGNEQFF.

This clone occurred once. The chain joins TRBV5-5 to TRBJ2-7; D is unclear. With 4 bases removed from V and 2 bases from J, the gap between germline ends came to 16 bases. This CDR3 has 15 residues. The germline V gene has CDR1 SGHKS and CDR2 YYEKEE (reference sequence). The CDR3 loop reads CASSGQGLGAYEQYF. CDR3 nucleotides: TGTGCCAGCAGCGGCCAAGGCCTCGGTGCCTACGAGCAGTACTTC.

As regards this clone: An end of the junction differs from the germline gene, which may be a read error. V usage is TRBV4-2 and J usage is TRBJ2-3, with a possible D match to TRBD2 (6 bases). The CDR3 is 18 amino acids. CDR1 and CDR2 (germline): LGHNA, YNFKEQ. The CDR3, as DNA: TGTGCCGGCAGCCAAGGCGGGATCCGGCCTACCGGGGCAGATACGCAGTATTTT. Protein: CAGSQGGIRPTGADTQYF.

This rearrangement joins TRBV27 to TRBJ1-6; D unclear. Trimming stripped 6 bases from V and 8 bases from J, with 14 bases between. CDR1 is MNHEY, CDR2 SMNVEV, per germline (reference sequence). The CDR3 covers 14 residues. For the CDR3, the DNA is TGTGCCAGCAGCATCACGGTAAGGGATTCACCCCTCCACTTT. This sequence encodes CASSITVRDSPLHF.

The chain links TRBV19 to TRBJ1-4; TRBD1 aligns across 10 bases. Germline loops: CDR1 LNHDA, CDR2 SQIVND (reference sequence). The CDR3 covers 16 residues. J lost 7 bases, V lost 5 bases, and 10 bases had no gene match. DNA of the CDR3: TGTGCCAGTAGTCCCGGAATGACAGGGGGCATTGAAAAACTGTTTTTT. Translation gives CASSPGMTGGIEKLFF.